This T cell receptor (beta chain) was documented in a study of T cells after yellow fever vaccination. Study context: It was SMART-Seq v4 Ultra Low Input that prepared the fractions with low cell numbers. Regarding the study as a whole: Although the secondary response was weaker, it peaked faster, at day 5 versus 15.

Points on this clonotype: Its cognate antigen is unknown.

Trimming pared 0 bases from V and 3 bases from J, leaving 12 bases between. Germline values: CDR1 ENHRY, CDR2 SYGVKD. The CDR3 totals 15 residues. TCRdb processed the 5' RACE reads anew with MiXCR; each CDR3 protein has one entry. Of approximately 300,000 distinct CDR3 sequences detected, over 10% appear once; the ten largest clones hold about 0.51%. The specimen comprised CD4+ T cells sorted from PBMCs, sampled 45 days after the yellow fever booster vaccination. This TCR derives from a man younger than 40 who received the YFV17D yellow fever vaccine. J is TRBJ2-7 and V is TRBV10-3; perhaps TRBD2 as D (7 bases). The CDR3 DNA is TGTGCCATCAGTGAGTCGATGGGGGGGCACTACGAGCAGTACTTC. Translated, it gives CAISESMGGHYEQYF.